A single sample is the source of the 21 T cell receptor beta chains below, sequenced in a study of chemoradiotherapy in HPV16-positive cancers (dated by TCRdb to between 2022 and 2023). To prepare the library, the immunoSEQ multiplex PCR assay was applied. The clones in this table, taken by TCRdb from immuneACCESS, are in-frame only. Not every clone is retained; where verified, under half of the shortfall comes from an unresolved V gene, and the cause of the rest is unknown. The sample data list around 40,000 clones, and more than 75% of these were observed just once. Clones ranked in the top ten supply about 4.8% of the sample. The sample consisted of blood, taken from a patient who underwent chemoradiotherapy. These receptors were obtained from a human donor with HPV-associated anogenital cancer.

The V and J genes are TRBV6-6 and TRBJ2-3; 12 bases are shared with TRBD2. Germline V gives CDR1 MNHNY, CDR2 SVGAGI (reference sequence). Trimming at V came to 7 bases and at J to 4 bases, leaving 9 bases not matched to a gene. The CDR3 runs to 16 residues. The CDR3 DNA follows: TGTGCCAGCACCCGACGACTAGCGGGGGTCTCAGATACGCAGTATTTT. Translated: CASTRRLAGVSDTQYF.

This clone was seen only a few times. The rearrangement links TRBV10-3 to TRBJ2-6; D remains ambiguous. The CDR3 runs to 16 residues. V was trimmed by 5 bases and J by 2 bases, leaving 13 bases between them. Looked up from germline, CDR1 is ENHRY and CDR2 is SYGVKD. The CDR3 loop is CAISFGPSAGANVLTF. CDR3 bases: TGTGCCATCAGTTTCGGGCCCTCTGCTGGGGCCAACGTCCTGACTTTC.

A single count supports this clone. The V gene is TRBV7-9, the J gene TRBJ1-1; D is unclear. Trimming removed 3 bases from V and 4 bases from J, with 12 bases in between. CDR3 length: 14 residues. The germline V gene has CDR1 SEHNR and CDR2 FQNEAQ (reference sequence). The DNA for the CDR3 is TGTGCCAGCAGCTTTGAAGCCGTGGGCACTGAAGCTTTCTTT. Amino acid sequence: CASSFEAVGTEAFF.

The chain combines TRBV18 with TRBJ1-4; 9 nucleotides match TRBD1. This CDR3 spans 16 amino acids. Germline loops: CDR1 KGHSH, CDR2 LQKENI. With V trimmed by 3 bases and J by 7 bases, 9 bases remained unmatched. CDR3 nucleotides: TGTGCCAGCTCACCTGATTTCGGACAGGGGATTGAAAAACTGTTTTTT. Its protein is CASSPDFGQGIEKLFF.

The chain recombines TRBV9 with TRBJ1-3; D unresolved. The CDR3 has 14 residues. The germline CDR1 and CDR2 sequences are SGDLS and YYNGEE. V lost 2 bases, J lost 3 bases, and 9 bases lay in between. As DNA, the CDR3 is TGTGCCAGCAGCGTCGCACAGCGTGGAAACACCATATATTTT. This sequence encodes CASSVAQRGNTIYF. The whole variable domain, remainder taken from reference TRBV9 and TRBJ1-3, is DSGVTQTPKHLITATGQRVTLRCSPRSGDLSVYWYQQSLDQGLQFLIQYYNGEERAKGNILERFSAQQFPDLHSELNLSSLELGDSALYFCASSVAQRGNTIYFGEGSWLTVV.

The genes are TRBV7-9 and TRBJ2-1; tentatively, D is TRBD1 (5 bases). CDR3 length equals 14 residues. The V gene's germline CDR1 is SEHNR and CDR2 FQNEAQ (reference sequence). V gave up 5 bases and J gave up 4 bases, with 12 bases separating them. CDR3 sequence reads: CASSLETVYNEQFF. In DNA form, the CDR3 reads TGTGCCAGCAGCCTTGAGACAGTGTACAATGAGCAGTTCTTC.

This clone was detected only a few times. V gene TRBV27 combines with J gene TRBJ2-7; D possibly corresponds to TRBD1 (5 bases). V shed 3 bases and J shed 2 bases, with 11 bases lying between them. This CDR3 spans 14 amino acids. In germline, CDR1 is MNHEY, CDR2 SMNVEV (reference sequence). CDR3 protein: CASSLWKGAYEQYF. The DNA for the CDR3 is TGTGCCAGCAGTTTGTGGAAAGGGGCCTACGAGCAGTACTTC.

This clone is a singleton in its sample. The chain carries TRBV7-2 and TRBJ2-5; D unclear. This CDR3 contains 16 residues. Per germline, CDR1 SGHTA and CDR2 FQGNSA. Deletions cut 5 bases from V and 2 bases from J, with 18 bases between. CDR3 protein: CASSPRPPPTQETQYF. The CDR3 nucleotides read TGTGCCAGCAGCCCCCGACCCCCCCCCACACAAGAGACCCAGTACTTC.

This clone has only a few counts. The genes are TRBV15 and TRBJ1-6; D unresolved. V lost 5 bases and J 5 bases, leaving 16 bases between the germline ends. The CDR3 sequence is 16 residues long. CDR1 and CDR2 from the germline V gene are LNHNV and YYDKDF (reference sequence). CDR3 sequence reads: CATSAATFSHNSPLHF. DNA for the CDR3: TGTGCCACCAGCGCCGCGACATTTTCCCATAATTCACCCCTCCACTTT.

This chain links TRBV20-1 with TRBJ2-7, with D possibly being TRBD1 or TRBD2 (6 bases each). V gave up 7 bases and J gave up 6 bases, with 13 bases separating them. Per the germline V gene, CDR1 is DFQATT and CDR2 is SNEGSKA (reference sequence). The CDR3 has 11 residues. The chain's CDR3 is CSGGRGGEQYF. The CDR3 DNA sequence: TGCAGTGGGGGCAGGGGAGGCGAGCAGTACTTC.

The rearrangement joins TRBV5-1 to TRBJ1-2, with D possibly matching TRBD1 (6 bases). Trimming pared 4 bases from V and 4 bases from J, leaving 17 bases between. This CDR3 comprises 15 residues. Germline values: CDR1 SGHRS, CDR2 YFSETQ. The CDR3 sequence: CASSPPGQRGYGYTF. For the CDR3, the DNA is TGCGCCAGCAGCCCTCCAGGACAGAGGGGCTATGGCTACACCTTC.

The chain couples TRBV7-8 to TRBJ2-5; possibly TRBD2 for D (5 bases). The CDR3 extends over 13 amino acids. In germline, CDR1 is SGHVS, CDR2 FQNEAQ. The V and J ends lost 6 bases and 2 bases respectively, with 10 bases between them. The CDR3 loop reads CASRRGTQETQYF. The CDR3 bases are TGTGCCAGCAGACGGGGAACACAAGAGACCCAGTACTTC.

The chain has TRBV2 and TRBJ1-1, with D tentatively TRBD1 (5 bases). Per germline, CDR1 SNHLY and CDR2 FYNNEI. The V end lost 0 bases, the J end lost 6 bases, and 14 bases lay between the germline ends. This CDR3 has 15 residues. Here the CDR3 reads CASSEAVGGDAEAFF. DNA for the CDR3: TGTGCCAGCAGTGAAGCGGTCGGGGGTGACGCTGAAGCTTTCTTT.

The rearrangement joins TRBV14 to TRBJ1-2; 7 nucleotides line up with TRBD1. The V segment lost 5 bases and the J segment 5 bases; nucleotides outside the gene matches: 5. CDR3 length: 13 residues. CDR1 SGHDN and CDR2 FVKESK come from the germline V gene. CDR3 DNA sequence: TGTGCCAGCAGCTTCGACAGGGCTTATGGCTACACCTTC. It codes for CASSFDRAYGYTF.

CDR3 loop: CTSSQERGRPDTQYF. CDR3 DNA sequence: TGCACCAGCAGCCAAGAACGGGGGCGACCTGATACGCAGTATTTT. This chain connects TRBV1 to TRBJ2-3. TRBV1 is shown as a pseudogene. The CDR3 has 15 residues.

Comment on this clone: The sample carries other DNA sequences with the same CDR3. This sequence joins TRBV27 and TRBJ1-1; 7 bases match TRBD1. CDR1 and CDR2 from the germline V gene are MNHEY and SMNVEV (reference sequence). The CDR3 has 16 amino acids. Trimming took 4 bases from V and 11 from J; bases not matched to a gene: 19. CDR3 sequence (DNA): TGTGCCAGCAGTTCCTCCCCGGGGAGGAGGGGGCTAGTTGCTTTCTTT. It yields the protein CASSSSPGRRGLVAFF.

The CDR3 spells CASSPLGVAVTDTQYF. DNA for the CDR3: TGCGCCAGCAGCCCCCTCGGGGTAGCGGTCACAGATACGCAGTATTTT. The V gene is TRBV5-1, the J gene TRBJ2-3; possible D gene TRBD2, 6 bases. CDR1 is SGHRS, CDR2 YFSETQ, per germline. The V and J ends lost 4 bases and 2 bases respectively, with 17 bases between them. CDR3 length: 16 residues.

The CDR3 region has the DNA TGCAGTGCAGGAAAAACAGGTCTCGCTTTCTTT. Its translation is CSAGKTGLAFF. This rearrangement joins TRBV20-1 to TRBJ1-1, with D possibly matching TRBD1 (5 bases). Trimming removed 6 bases from V and 11 bases from J, with 16 bases in between. The germline V gene has CDR1 DFQATT and CDR2 SNEGSKA (reference sequence). The CDR3 sequence is 11 residues long.

Comments on this clone: The same CDR3 arises from other DNA sequences in this sample as well. This chain links TRBV18 with TRBJ2-7; TRBD1 might be the D (5 bases). With 3 bases removed from V and 1 base from J, the gap between germline ends came to 7 bases. The germline gives CDR1 KGHSH, CDR2 LQKENI. The CDR3 extends over 13 amino acids. The CDR3 is CASSPQGSYEQYF. Written as DNA, the CDR3 is TGTGCCAGCTCACCTCAGGGTTCCTACGAGCAGTACTTC. Filled out from reference TRBV18 and TRBJ2-7, the complete variable domain reads NAGVMQNPRHLVRRRGQEARLRCSPMKGHSHVYWYRQLPEEGLKFMVYLQKENIIDESGMPKERFSAEFPKEGPSILRIQQVVRGDSAAYFCASSPQGSYEQYFGPGTRLTVT.

This chain links TRBV9 with TRBJ1-3; D unclear. The CDR3 runs 14 residues. V dropped 7 bases and J dropped 0 bases, with 11 bases sitting between them. Germline V gene data show CDR1 as SGDLS and CDR2 as YYNGEE. The CDR3 nucleotides are TGTGCCAGCGGGCGAGCTGACTCTGGAAACACCATATATTTT. It yields the protein CASGRADSGNTIYF.

The rearrangement joins TRBV15 to TRBJ1-4; TRBD1 aligns across 11 bases. Per germline, CDR1 LNHNV and CDR2 YYDKDF (reference sequence). This CDR3 has 16 amino acids. Losses at the gene ends were 3 bases for V and 6 bases for J; bases not matched to a gene: 6. The CDR3 DNA reads TGTGCCACCAGCAGGGATCGGACAGGGGGCGATGAAAAACTGTTTTTT. It translates to CATSRDRTGGDEKLFF.